The rows below give T cell receptor beta chains drawn from one sample of a study of Ad26.COV2.S vaccination and SARS-CoV-2 variants. Only in-frame clones appear in the TCRdb table, and some are missing; sequencing was by immunoSEQ multiplex PCR. The data hold hundreds of thousands of clones, with around 87% observed a single time. The source was peripheral blood, collected in a trial of Ad26.COV2.S vaccine versus placebo. The receptors derive from a person between 18 and 65 years old who received the Ad26.COV2.S COVID-19 vaccine or a placebo. Both conserved end residues are part of each CDR3. Each record gives: D gene, J gene, V gene, clone size, CDR3 protein, CDR3 DNA. A D gene is named only where the DNA matches it firmly. Size tells how often a clone was seen (once, few, many) or the class of an expanded clone, and some rows leave it out.

d_call: NA; j_call: TRBJ2-1; v_call: TRBV19; clone_size: NA; cdr3_aa: CASMGWAGGEASHGPTSYNEQFF; cdr3_nt: TGTGCCAGTATGGGATGGGCCGGGGGAGAAGCTAGCCATGGCCCCACCTCCTACAATGAGCAGTTCTTC
d_call: NA; j_call: TRBJ1-3; v_call: TRBV7-9; clone_size: NA; cdr3_aa: CASRDGNTIYF; cdr3_nt: TGTGCCAGCAGGGATGGAAACACCATATATTTT
d_call: NA; j_call: TRBJ2-7; v_call: TRBV3-1/TRBV3-2; clone_size: NA; cdr3_aa: CASSQGKKRDPPYEQYF; cdr3_nt: TGTGCCAGCAGCCAAGGAAAGAAGAGGGACCCTCCCTACGAGCAGTACTTC
d_call: NA; j_call: TRBJ2-3; v_call: TRBV11-2; clone_size: NA; cdr3_aa: CASSFEWRGDTQYF; cdr3_nt: TGTGCCAGCAGCTTTGAATGGCGGGGAGATACGCAGTATTTT
d_call: NA; j_call: TRBJ2-7; v_call: TRBV19; clone_size: NA; cdr3_aa: CASSVELSSYEQYF; cdr3_nt: TGTGCCAGTAGTGTGGAACTGAGCTCCTACGAGCAGTACTTC
d_call: TRBD1; j_call: TRBJ1-5; v_call: TRBV7-9; clone_size: NA; cdr3_aa: CASSFSGQGGYSNQPQHF; cdr3_nt: TGTGCCAGCAGCTTCTCGGGACAGGGTGGATATAGCAATCAGCCCCAGCATTTT
d_call: NA; j_call: TRBJ1-3; v_call: TRBV7-6; clone_size: NA; cdr3_aa: CASSLDKSSGNTIYF; cdr3_nt: TGTGCCAGCAGCTTGGACAAGAGCTCTGGAAACACCATATATTTT
d_call: NA; j_call: TRBJ1-5; v_call: TRBV9; clone_size: NA; cdr3_aa: CASSVEGGYNQPQHF; cdr3_nt: TGTGCCAGCAGCGTAGAAGGGGGGTACAATCAGCCCCAGCATTTT
d_call: NA; j_call: TRBJ2-1; v_call: TRBV12-3/TRBV12-4; clone_size: NA; cdr3_aa: CASRATGEQFF; cdr3_nt: TGTGCCAGCAGAGCTACAGGGGAGCAGTTCTTC
d_call: NA; j_call: TRBJ1-1; v_call: TRBV11-1; clone_size: NA; cdr3_aa: CASSLGPSGNTEAFF; cdr3_nt: TGTGCCAGCAGCTTGGGGCCCTCAGGGAACACTGAAGCTTTCTTT
d_call: NA; j_call: TRBJ1-6; v_call: TRBV6-6; clone_size: once; cdr3_aa: CASTRPGPTSPLHF; cdr3_nt: TGTGCCAGCACCCGCCCCGGACCGACATCACCCCTCCACTTT
d_call: TRBD1; j_call: TRBJ1-5; v_call: TRBV7-6; clone_size: once; cdr3_aa: CASSPVPGQDQPQHF; cdr3_nt: TGTGCCAGCAGCCCAGTCCCGGGACAGGATCAGCCCCAGCATTTT
d_call: NA; j_call: TRBJ1-1; v_call: TRBV11-2; clone_size: NA; cdr3_aa: CASSGNVAAFF; cdr3_nt: TGTGCCAGCAGCGGCAATGTGGCTGCTTTCTTT
d_call: TRBD2; j_call: TRBJ2-4; v_call: TRBV2; clone_size: NA; cdr3_aa: CASRGAPRGDIQYF; cdr3_nt: TGTGCCAGCAGGGGCGCACCACGGGGGGACATTCAGTACTTC
d_call: NA; j_call: TRBJ2-5; v_call: TRBV11-3; clone_size: NA; cdr3_aa: CASSLGGHGIQETQYF; cdr3_nt: TGTGCCAGCAGCTTAGGGGGACACGGAATTCAAGAGACCCAGTACTTC
d_call: NA; j_call: TRBJ2-7; v_call: TRBV7-2; clone_size: NA; cdr3_aa: CASSLGGTVNGYEQYF; cdr3_nt: TGTGCCAGCAGCTTAGGCGGGACAGTTAACGGGTACGAGCAGTACTTC
d_call: NA; j_call: TRBJ2-7; v_call: TRBV7-2; clone_size: NA; cdr3_aa: CASTPDGTYEQYF; cdr3_nt: TGTGCCAGCACTCCCGACGGGACCTACGAGCAGTACTTC
d_call: TRBD2; j_call: TRBJ2-7; v_call: TRBV7-9; clone_size: NA; cdr3_aa: CASSPGEGLTMAYEQYF; cdr3_nt: TGTGCCAGCAGCCCGGGGGAGGGGCTAACTATGGCCTACGAGCAGTACTTC
d_call: NA; j_call: TRBJ1-1; v_call: TRBV6-5; clone_size: NA; cdr3_aa: CASSSDTGLTEAFF; cdr3_nt: TGTGCCAGCAGTTCCGACACAGGGTTGACTGAAGCTTTCTTT
d_call: NA; j_call: TRBJ1-2; v_call: TRBV3-1/TRBV3-2; clone_size: NA; cdr3_aa: CASSQVRAGGYTF; cdr3_nt: TGTGCCAGCAGCCAAGTTAGGGCCGGCGGCTACACCTTC
d_call: NA; j_call: TRBJ1-2; v_call: TRBV15; clone_size: NA; cdr3_aa: CATSRERGSYGYTF; cdr3_nt: TGTGCCACCAGCAGAGAGCGGGGGAGCTATGGCTACACCTTC
d_call: NA; j_call: TRBJ1-5; v_call: TRBV6-5; clone_size: NA; cdr3_aa: CASSSGILLGPQHF; cdr3_nt: TGTGCCAGCAGCTCCGGGATACTACTAGGGCCCCAGCATTTT
d_call: NA; j_call: TRBJ1-3; v_call: TRBV2; clone_size: NA; cdr3_aa: CASRAGTSSGNTIYF; cdr3_nt: TGTGCCAGCAGAGCCGGGACCTCATCTGGAAACACCATATATTTT
d_call: NA; j_call: TRBJ2-1; v_call: TRBV9; clone_size: NA; cdr3_aa: CASSVVVWGPYNEQFF; cdr3_nt: TGTGCCAGCAGCGTAGTTGTGTGGGGGCCGTACAATGAGCAGTTCTTC
d_call: NA; j_call: TRBJ2-7; v_call: TRBV3-1/TRBV3-2; clone_size: NA; cdr3_aa: CASSQDKGTVFYEQYF; cdr3_nt: TGTGCCAGCAGCCAAGATAAGGGGACGGTTTTCTACGAGCAGTACTTC
d_call: NA; j_call: TRBJ1-2; v_call: TRBV18; clone_size: NA; cdr3_aa: CASSPGGALPNYGYTF; cdr3_nt: TGTGCCAGCTCACCGGGGGGCGCCCTCCCTAACTATGGCTACACCTTC
d_call: NA; j_call: TRBJ1-1; v_call: TRBV11-2; clone_size: NA; cdr3_aa: CASSRLGLMNTEAFF; cdr3_nt: TGTGCCAGCAGCCGACTGGGTTTGATGAACACTGAAGCTTTCTTT
d_call: NA; j_call: TRBJ1-2; v_call: TRBV30; clone_size: NA; cdr3_aa: CAWVPNRDYGYTF; cdr3_nt: TGTGCCTGGGTGCCTAACAGAGACTATGGCTACACCTTC
d_call: NA; j_call: TRBJ2-3; v_call: TRBV30; clone_size: NA; cdr3_aa: CAWSLRADTQYF; cdr3_nt: TGTGCATGGAGTCTGCGTGCAGATACGCAGTATTTT
d_call: NA; j_call: TRBJ1-1; v_call: TRBV30; clone_size: NA; cdr3_aa: CAWSSTGSNTEAFF; cdr3_nt: TGTGCCTGGAGTTCAACAGGGTCGAACACTGAAGCTTTCTTT